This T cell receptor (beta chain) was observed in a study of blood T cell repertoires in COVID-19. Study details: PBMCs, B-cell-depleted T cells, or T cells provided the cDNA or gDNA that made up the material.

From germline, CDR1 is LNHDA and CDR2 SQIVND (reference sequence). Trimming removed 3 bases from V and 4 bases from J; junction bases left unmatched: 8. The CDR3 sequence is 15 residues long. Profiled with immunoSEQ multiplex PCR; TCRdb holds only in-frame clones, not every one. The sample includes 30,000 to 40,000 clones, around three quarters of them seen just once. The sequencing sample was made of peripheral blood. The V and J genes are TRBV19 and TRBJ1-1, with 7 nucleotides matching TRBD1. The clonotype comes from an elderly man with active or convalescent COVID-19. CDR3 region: CASSISTGETTEAFF. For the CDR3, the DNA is TGTGCCAGTAGTATTTCAACAGGGGAGACCACTGAAGCTTTCTTT.